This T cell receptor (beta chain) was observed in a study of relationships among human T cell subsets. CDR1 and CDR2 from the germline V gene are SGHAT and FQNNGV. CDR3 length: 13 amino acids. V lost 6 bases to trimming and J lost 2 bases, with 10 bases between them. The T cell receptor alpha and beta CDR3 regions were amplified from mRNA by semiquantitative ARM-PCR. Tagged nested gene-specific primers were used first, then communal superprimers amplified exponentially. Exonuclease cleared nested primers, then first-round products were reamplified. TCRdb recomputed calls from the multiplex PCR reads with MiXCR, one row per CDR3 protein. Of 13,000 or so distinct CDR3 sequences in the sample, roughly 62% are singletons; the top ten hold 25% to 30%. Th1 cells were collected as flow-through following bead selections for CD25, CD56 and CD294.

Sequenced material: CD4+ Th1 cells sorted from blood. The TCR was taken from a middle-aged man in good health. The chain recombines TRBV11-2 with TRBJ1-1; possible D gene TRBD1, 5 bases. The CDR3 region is CASRQQANTEAFF. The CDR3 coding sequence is TGTGCCAGCAGGCAACAGGCTAACACTGAAGCTTTCTTT.